The clone carrying this TCR beta chain was seen only a few times. Its antigen is unknown. The data are from a study of Graves' ophthalmopathy and Graves' hyperthyroidism. Broader study findings: With a specificity of 72.22% and a sensitivity of around 71%, the model predicted ophthalmopathy progression.

Hyperthyroidism patients, all newly diagnosed, had under 2 months' duration and ages of 18 to 65. The diagnosis was founded upon clinical symptoms, serum thyroxine, TRAb, thyroid ultrasound and orbital computed tomography. Amplification of TCR beta CDR3 regions used RNA transcripts. HTBI primers served in a first-round RT-PCR, which a second-round multiplex PCR followed. TCRdb re-called the multiplex PCR reads through MiXCR, storing one row per CDR3 protein. The sample consists of over a million distinct CDR3 sequences, less than 45% of them appearing once. The germline V gene encodes CDR1 SEHNR and CDR2 FQNEAQ (reference sequence). V was trimmed by 1 base and J by 2 bases, leaving 9 bases between them. This CDR3 region has 14 residues.

The J gene is TRBJ2-7, the V gene TRBV7-9; TRBD2 is a possible D gene (5 bases). The source is an adult man with Graves' hyperthyroidism. Sample: peripheral blood or thyroid tissue (not recorded which). CDR3 amino acids: CASSLGGNPYEQYF. CDR3 DNA: TGTGCCAGCAGCTTAGGAGGGAACCCCTACGAGCAGTACTTC.